This TCR beta chain was recovered during a study of blood T cells in healthy people across ages. Germline CDR1 reads DFQATT; CDR2 reads SNEGSKA (reference sequence). The CDR3 is 14 amino acids. Points on this clonotype: Mismatch with germline at one junction end may stem from a read error.

A J-beta primer mix and a sample-barcoded 5' primer were used in a second PCR of about 7 to 12 cycles. MiXCR was run by TCRdb on the 5' RACE reads, yielding one entry per CDR3 protein. The top ten clones hold roughly 51% of a sample with some 370,000 distinct CDR3 sequences, roughly half of them seen once. The sequenced material came from blood. V usage is TRBV20-1 and J usage is TRBJ2-1; D possibly corresponds to TRBD1 (5 bases). The sequence was obtained from a man aged 55 to 70 in good health. The CDR3, as DNA: TGCAGTGCCCCCCCAGGGCATCCGGGCAATGAGCAATTCTTC. Its protein product is CSAPPGHPGNEQFF.